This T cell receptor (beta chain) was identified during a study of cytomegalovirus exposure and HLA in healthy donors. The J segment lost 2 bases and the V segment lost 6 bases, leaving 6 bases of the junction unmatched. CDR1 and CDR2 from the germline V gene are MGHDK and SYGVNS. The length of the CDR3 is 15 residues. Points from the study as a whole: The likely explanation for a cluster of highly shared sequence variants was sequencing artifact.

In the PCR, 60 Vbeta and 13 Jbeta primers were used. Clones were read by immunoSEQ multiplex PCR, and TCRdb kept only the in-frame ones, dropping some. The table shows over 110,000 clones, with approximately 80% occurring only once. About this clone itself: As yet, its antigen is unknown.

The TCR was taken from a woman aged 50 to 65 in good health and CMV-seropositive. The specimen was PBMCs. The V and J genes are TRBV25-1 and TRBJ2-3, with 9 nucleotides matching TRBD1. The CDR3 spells CASRSRTGATDTQYF. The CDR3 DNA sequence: TGTGCCAGCAGAAGTAGGACAGGGGCCACAGATACGCAGTATTTT.